This T cell receptor (beta chain) was retrieved from a study of CD8 T cells in Susac syndrome. In the study overall: Roughly six sequenced Susac syndrome patients had clinically active disease, while roughly 8 were in remission. When their blood was taken, the Susac syndrome patients had either not yet had any therapy, were taking corticosteroids, or were taking intravenous immunoglobulin alone. General study results and limits: Only a relatively small number of individuals were included in the TCR sequencing and HLA analysis.

Concerning this clonotype itself: No antigen is known for it.

The CDR3 has 14 amino acids. Trimming cost V 3 bases and J 7 bases; bases outside gene matches: 10. Germline values: CDR1 SQVTM, CDR2 ANQGSEA. Random hexamers served to reverse transcribe about 0.45 to 1 ug RNA. Amplification of TCR beta CDR3 spanned 54 Vbeta and 13 Jbeta via immunoSEQ multiplex PCR. TCRdb recomputed calls from the immunoSEQ multiplex PCR reads with MiXCR, one row per CDR3 protein. The sample contains some 150,000 distinct CDR3 sequences, around 96% of which appear only once. The chain uses TRBV29-1 and TRBJ2-7; 9 bases map to TRBD1. The sequencing sample was made of CD4+ T cells from PBMCs. This receptor was obtained from a human donor with Susac syndrome. The CDR3 region is CSVDRGQGSREQYF. CDR3 bases: TGCAGCGTTGATAGGGGACAGGGTTCGCGGGAGCAGTACTTC.